A selection of T cell receptor beta chains follows, all from one sample in a study of beta chain features in type 1 diabetes. Some clones are missing from TCRdb's copy, which holds only in-frame ones; the method was immunoSEQ multiplex PCR. The sample holds 300,000 or so clones; roughly a tenth are singletons and the top ten take around 1%. Specimen: central memory CD4+ T cells from blood. These receptors were taken from a man under 40 with type 1 diabetes. CDR3s include the opening cysteine and the closing phenylalanine or tryptophan. The D gene is left open where the match is weak. Not every row has a clone size; where given, it reads once, few, many or a size class.

d_call: TRBD1; v_call: TRBV5-1; j_call: TRBJ1-2; clone_size: NA; cdr3_length: 14; cdr3_nt: TGCGCCAGCAGCTCCGACAGGGTCGGCTATGGCTACACCTTC; cdr3_aa: CASSSDRVGYGYTF
d_call: NA; v_call: TRBV7-2; j_call: TRBJ2-3; clone_size: few; cdr3_length: 15; cdr3_nt: TGTGCCAGCAGCTGGGAGCGGGTCCACACAGATACGCAGTATTTT; cdr3_aa: CASSWERVHTDTQYF
d_call: NA; v_call: TRBV20-1; j_call: TRBJ2-5; clone_size: NA; cdr3_length: 10; cdr3_nt: TGCAGTGCTCGATATATGGGCCAGTACTTC; cdr3_aa: CSARYMGQYF
d_call: NA; v_call: TRBV4-3; j_call: TRBJ1-1; clone_size: NA; cdr3_length: 12; cdr3_nt: TGCGCCAGCAGCCAAGGGACAGCCGAAGCTTTCTTT; cdr3_aa: CASSQGTAEAFF
d_call: NA; v_call: TRBV29-1; j_call: TRBJ2-7; clone_size: few; cdr3_length: 13; cdr3_nt: TGCAGCGTTGAAACCCCCACCCCCTACGAGCAGTACTTC; cdr3_aa: CSVETPTPYEQYF
d_call: TRBD1; v_call: TRBV6-5; j_call: TRBJ1-1; clone_size: NA; cdr3_length: 14; cdr3_nt: TGTGCCAGCAGTTACATGGACAGGGGATTTGAAGCTTTCTTT; cdr3_aa: CASSYMDRGFEAFF
d_call: TRBD2; v_call: TRBV7-2; j_call: TRBJ2-5; clone_size: NA; cdr3_length: 16; cdr3_nt: TGTGCCAGCAGCTCGGGACTAGCGGGGGGCTGGGGGACCCAGTACTTC; cdr3_aa: CASSSGLAGGWGTQYF
d_call: TRBD2; v_call: TRBV27; j_call: TRBJ2-3; clone_size: NA; cdr3_length: 15; cdr3_nt: TGTGCCAGCAGTTTACTAGCGGGGATCCCAGATACGCAGTATTTT; cdr3_aa: CASSLLAGIPDTQYF
d_call: TRBD2; v_call: TRBV11-2; j_call: TRBJ2-1; clone_size: many; cdr3_length: 15; cdr3_nt: TGTGCCAGCAGCTTAGGACTAGCGAACGTGGATGAGCAGTTCTTC; cdr3_aa: CASSLGLANVDEQFF
d_call: NA; v_call: TRBV7-2; j_call: TRBJ2-1; clone_size: few; cdr3_length: 14; cdr3_nt: TGTGCCAGCAGCTTTACGGGGGTTTGGAACGAGCAGTTCTTC; cdr3_aa: CASSFTGVWNEQFF
d_call: TRBD1; v_call: TRBV5-1; j_call: TRBJ2-7; clone_size: NA; cdr3_length: 15; cdr3_nt: TGCGCCAGCAGCTTGGTGGCAGGGGGAGTCGACGAGCAGTACTTC; cdr3_aa: CASSLVAGGVDEQYF
d_call: NA; v_call: TRBV6-5; j_call: TRBJ1-1; clone_size: few; cdr3_length: 12; cdr3_nt: TGTGCCAGCAAGCAGGGTAATCGGGAAGCTTTCTTT; cdr3_aa: CASKQGNREAFF
d_call: NA; v_call: TRBV7-2; j_call: TRBJ2-3; clone_size: once; cdr3_length: 17; cdr3_nt: TGTGCCAGCAGCTTAGCAAGTAGTCAGGGACCCACAGATACGCAGTATTTT; cdr3_aa: CASSLASSQGPTDTQYF
d_call: NA; v_call: TRBV2; j_call: TRBJ2-5; clone_size: many; cdr3_length: 13; cdr3_nt: TGTGCCAGCAGTGATCTGGGGGTCGAGACCCAGTACTTC; cdr3_aa: CASSDLGVETQYF
d_call: NA; v_call: TRBV5-4; j_call: TRBJ2-7; clone_size: once; cdr3_length: 13; cdr3_nt: TGTGCCAGCAGCTCTCAGGGTAGCGACGAGCAGTACTTC; cdr3_aa: CASSSQGSDEQYF
d_call: NA; v_call: TRBV7-2; j_call: TRBJ2-3; clone_size: NA; cdr3_length: 14; cdr3_nt: TGTGCCAGCAGGCTTCAAGGGGGGGCAGATACGCAGTATTTT; cdr3_aa: CASRLQGGADTQYF